A selection of T cell receptor beta chains follows, all from one sample in a study of shared clonotypes between healthy human individuals. Profiled with immunoSEQ multiplex PCR; TCRdb holds only in-frame clones, not every one. The data hold more than 2 million clones, with around 93% observed a single time. Sequenced: naive CD8+ T cells from PBMCs. The receptor source for this set is a man between 18 and 35 years old in good health. Some clones in this sample may be carry-over from other donors' samples. CDR3s include the opening cysteine and the closing phenylalanine or tryptophan. Each record gives: D gene, V gene, J gene, clone size, CDR3 DNA, CDR3 protein. The D gene is left open where the match is weak. Size values are once, few and many counts, or a class for expanded clones, and some rows have none.

d_call: TRBD1; v_call: TRBV11-3; j_call: TRBJ1-5; clone_size: NA; cdr3_nt: TGTGCCAGCAGCTTAGACCTGGACAGGGGGCTGGGGAATAGCAATCAGCCCCAGCATTTT; cdr3_aa: CASSLDLDRGLGNSNQPQHF
d_call: TRBD1; v_call: TRBV27; j_call: TRBJ2-7; clone_size: NA; cdr3_nt: TGTGCCAGCACCGACTCTCCCGGGACAGGGCACGACGAGCAGTACTTC; cdr3_aa: CASTDSPGTGHDEQYF
d_call: NA; v_call: TRBV4-3; j_call: TRBJ2-7; clone_size: once; cdr3_nt: TGCGCCAGCAGCCAAGATCGGGGGAGCTCCTACGAGCAGTACTTC; cdr3_aa: CASSQDRGSSYEQYF
d_call: TRBD1; v_call: TRBV29-1; j_call: TRBJ1-1; clone_size: NA; cdr3_nt: TGCAGCGTTGTGGGCAGGGGGCGTACCTGGCAAGCTTTCTTT; cdr3_aa: CSVVGRGRTWQAFF
d_call: TRBD1; v_call: TRBV28; j_call: TRBJ2-7; clone_size: NA; cdr3_nt: TGTGCCAGCGCTGAGACCGGGACAGGGGCCTACGAGCAGTACTTC; cdr3_aa: CASAETGTGAYEQYF
d_call: TRBD1; v_call: TRBV14; j_call: TRBJ2-7; clone_size: NA; cdr3_nt: TGTGCCAGCAGCCAAGAAACCGGGACAGTCTACGAGCAGTACTTC; cdr3_aa: CASSQETGTVYEQYF
d_call: TRBD2; v_call: TRBV5-1; j_call: TRBJ2-3; clone_size: NA; cdr3_nt: TGCGCCAGCAGCTTGGTCTTATGGACGACGCCGGGGGGAGATACGCAGTATTTT; cdr3_aa: CASSLVLWTTPGGDTQYF
d_call: TRBD2; v_call: TRBV6-6; j_call: TRBJ2-5; clone_size: NA; cdr3_nt: TGTGCCAGCAGTTACGGGACTAGCGGGGAAGAGACCCAGTACTTC; cdr3_aa: CASSYGTSGEETQYF
d_call: NA; v_call: TRBV28; j_call: TRBJ2-7; clone_size: NA; cdr3_nt: TGTGCCAGCAGTTTTAGGACTAACGAGCAGTACTTC; cdr3_aa: CASSFRTNEQYF
d_call: NA; v_call: TRBV11-2; j_call: TRBJ2-3; clone_size: NA; cdr3_nt: TGTGCCAGCAGCCCTTCTGGACAAGCGGGCGATACGCAGTATTTT; cdr3_aa: CASSPSGQAGDTQYF
d_call: NA; v_call: TRBV30; j_call: TRBJ2-7; clone_size: NA; cdr3_nt: TGTGCCTGGAGCGAGACGTCCTACGAGCAGTACTTC; cdr3_aa: CAWSETSYEQYF
d_call: TRBD2; v_call: TRBV2; j_call: TRBJ2-5; clone_size: NA; cdr3_nt: TGTGCCAGCAGCGAAACAGGACTAGCGGGAGAAGAGACCCAGTACTTC; cdr3_aa: CASSETGLAGEETQYF
d_call: TRBD2; v_call: TRBV7-9; j_call: TRBJ2-1; clone_size: NA; cdr3_nt: TGTGCCAGCAGCTTCGGAGCGGGAGAGCGCAATGAGCAGTTCTTC; cdr3_aa: CASSFGAGERNEQFF
d_call: TRBD2; v_call: TRBV5-1; j_call: TRBJ2-3; clone_size: NA; cdr3_nt: TGCGCCAGCACCCTTAGGACTAGCGGCACAGATACGCAGTATTTT; cdr3_aa: CASTLRTSGTDTQYF
d_call: NA; v_call: TRBV10-3; j_call: TRBJ2-7; clone_size: NA; cdr3_nt: TGTGCCATCAGTGGGGGGAACGAGCAGTACTTC; cdr3_aa: CAISGGNEQYF
d_call: TRBD2; v_call: TRBV11-2; j_call: TRBJ2-3; clone_size: once; cdr3_nt: TGTGCCAGCGGCACTAGCGGGAGGGGGGTCACAGATACGCAGTATTTT; cdr3_aa: CASGTSGRGVTDTQYF
d_call: TRBD2; v_call: TRBV7-8; j_call: TRBJ2-7; clone_size: NA; cdr3_nt: TGTGCCAGCAGAATAGCGGGGTCTCTCTACGAGCAGTACTTC; cdr3_aa: CASRIAGSLYEQYF
d_call: TRBD1; v_call: TRBV30; j_call: TRBJ1-1; clone_size: once; cdr3_nt: TGTGCCTGGAGTATCCAGGGGGCCACTGAAGCTTTCTTT; cdr3_aa: CAWSIQGATEAFF
d_call: NA; v_call: TRBV11-2; j_call: TRBJ1-1; clone_size: NA; cdr3_nt: TGTGCCAGCAGCTTAGAGCAGGGCCTTAACACTGAAGCTTTCTTT; cdr3_aa: CASSLEQGLNTEAFF
d_call: NA; v_call: TRBV6-1; j_call: TRBJ2-7; clone_size: NA; cdr3_nt: TGTGCCAGCAGGCCGTCTCCAGCCTACGAGCAGTACTTC; cdr3_aa: CASRPSPAYEQYF
d_call: NA; v_call: TRBV7-9; j_call: TRBJ1-3; clone_size: NA; cdr3_nt: TGTGCCAGCAGCTTACAACAGGGAGGGAACACCATATATTTT; cdr3_aa: CASSLQQGGNTIYF
d_call: NA; v_call: TRBV10-3; j_call: TRBJ2-5; clone_size: NA; cdr3_nt: TGTGCCATCAGTGGAATACTCTCGGAGACCCAGTACTTC; cdr3_aa: CAISGILSETQYF
d_call: NA; v_call: TRBV9; j_call: TRBJ2-5; clone_size: NA; cdr3_nt: TGTGCCAGCAGCGGCCGGGACATCCAAGAGACCCAGTACTTC; cdr3_aa: CASSGRDIQETQYF
d_call: NA; v_call: TRBV6-1; j_call: TRBJ1-5; clone_size: NA; cdr3_nt: TGTGCCAGCAGTTGGGGGCTTGTAAGCAATCAGCCCCAGCATTTT; cdr3_aa: CASSWGLVSNQPQHF
d_call: NA; v_call: TRBV7-2; j_call: TRBJ1-2; clone_size: NA; cdr3_nt: TGTGCCAGCAGCACCCTTACTAACTATGGCTACACCTTC; cdr3_aa: CASSTLTNYGYTF
d_call: NA; v_call: TRBV2; j_call: TRBJ2-7; clone_size: NA; cdr3_nt: TGTGCCAGCAACCGGGACGGACTCTACGAGCAGTACTTC; cdr3_aa: CASNRDGLYEQYF
d_call: TRBD1; v_call: TRBV5-1; j_call: TRBJ2-3; clone_size: NA; cdr3_nt: TGCGCCAGCAGCAGGGGACAGGGGGAAGCAGATACGCAGTATTTT; cdr3_aa: CASSRGQGEADTQYF
d_call: NA; v_call: TRBV4-1; j_call: TRBJ2-1; clone_size: NA; cdr3_nt: TGCGCCAGCAGCCAACTAGCTTTTATCTCCTACAATGAGCAGTTCTTC; cdr3_aa: CASSQLAFISYNEQFF
d_call: NA; v_call: TRBV28; j_call: TRBJ2-1; clone_size: NA; cdr3_nt: TGTGCCAGCAGTTTTGGAGTTACCTACAATGAGCAGTTCTTC; cdr3_aa: CASSFGVTYNEQFF
d_call: NA; v_call: TRBV11-2; j_call: TRBJ2-1; clone_size: NA; cdr3_nt: TGTGCCAGCAGCTTAGTGGGGGGGGCCCTCGATGAGCAGTTCTTC; cdr3_aa: CASSLVGGALDEQFF
d_call: NA; v_call: TRBV7-7; j_call: TRBJ2-7; clone_size: NA; cdr3_nt: TGTGCCAGCAGCTTAGGTTTAGGTAGGGAGCAGTACTTC; cdr3_aa: CASSLGLGREQYF
d_call: NA; v_call: TRBV19; j_call: TRBJ2-1; clone_size: NA; cdr3_nt: TGTGCCAGTAGTATAGTCTCCGGGGCCCACAATGAGCAGTTCTTC; cdr3_aa: CASSIVSGAHNEQFF
d_call: NA; v_call: TRBV2; j_call: TRBJ2-2; clone_size: NA; cdr3_nt: TGTGCCAGCAGAGACCTTCCGCAGGGAAACACCGGGGAGCTGTTTTTT; cdr3_aa: CASRDLPQGNTGELFF
d_call: NA; v_call: TRBV15; j_call: TRBJ2-7; clone_size: NA; cdr3_nt: TGTGCCACCAGCAGAGATTTTGCGGCGGTAAAGTCCTACGAGCAGTACTTC; cdr3_aa: CATSRDFAAVKSYEQYF